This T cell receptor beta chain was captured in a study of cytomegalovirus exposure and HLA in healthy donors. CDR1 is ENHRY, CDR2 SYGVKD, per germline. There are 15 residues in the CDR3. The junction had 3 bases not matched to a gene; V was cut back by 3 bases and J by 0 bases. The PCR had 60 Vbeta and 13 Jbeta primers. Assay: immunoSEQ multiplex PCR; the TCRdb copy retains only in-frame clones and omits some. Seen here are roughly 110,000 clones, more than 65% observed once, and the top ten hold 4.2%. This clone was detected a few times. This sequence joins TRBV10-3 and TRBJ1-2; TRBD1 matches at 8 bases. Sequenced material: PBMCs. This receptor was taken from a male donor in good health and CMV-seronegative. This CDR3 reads CAISDQGAANYGYTF. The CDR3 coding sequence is TGTGCCATCAGTGATCAGGGGGCGGCTAACTATGGCTACACCTTC.